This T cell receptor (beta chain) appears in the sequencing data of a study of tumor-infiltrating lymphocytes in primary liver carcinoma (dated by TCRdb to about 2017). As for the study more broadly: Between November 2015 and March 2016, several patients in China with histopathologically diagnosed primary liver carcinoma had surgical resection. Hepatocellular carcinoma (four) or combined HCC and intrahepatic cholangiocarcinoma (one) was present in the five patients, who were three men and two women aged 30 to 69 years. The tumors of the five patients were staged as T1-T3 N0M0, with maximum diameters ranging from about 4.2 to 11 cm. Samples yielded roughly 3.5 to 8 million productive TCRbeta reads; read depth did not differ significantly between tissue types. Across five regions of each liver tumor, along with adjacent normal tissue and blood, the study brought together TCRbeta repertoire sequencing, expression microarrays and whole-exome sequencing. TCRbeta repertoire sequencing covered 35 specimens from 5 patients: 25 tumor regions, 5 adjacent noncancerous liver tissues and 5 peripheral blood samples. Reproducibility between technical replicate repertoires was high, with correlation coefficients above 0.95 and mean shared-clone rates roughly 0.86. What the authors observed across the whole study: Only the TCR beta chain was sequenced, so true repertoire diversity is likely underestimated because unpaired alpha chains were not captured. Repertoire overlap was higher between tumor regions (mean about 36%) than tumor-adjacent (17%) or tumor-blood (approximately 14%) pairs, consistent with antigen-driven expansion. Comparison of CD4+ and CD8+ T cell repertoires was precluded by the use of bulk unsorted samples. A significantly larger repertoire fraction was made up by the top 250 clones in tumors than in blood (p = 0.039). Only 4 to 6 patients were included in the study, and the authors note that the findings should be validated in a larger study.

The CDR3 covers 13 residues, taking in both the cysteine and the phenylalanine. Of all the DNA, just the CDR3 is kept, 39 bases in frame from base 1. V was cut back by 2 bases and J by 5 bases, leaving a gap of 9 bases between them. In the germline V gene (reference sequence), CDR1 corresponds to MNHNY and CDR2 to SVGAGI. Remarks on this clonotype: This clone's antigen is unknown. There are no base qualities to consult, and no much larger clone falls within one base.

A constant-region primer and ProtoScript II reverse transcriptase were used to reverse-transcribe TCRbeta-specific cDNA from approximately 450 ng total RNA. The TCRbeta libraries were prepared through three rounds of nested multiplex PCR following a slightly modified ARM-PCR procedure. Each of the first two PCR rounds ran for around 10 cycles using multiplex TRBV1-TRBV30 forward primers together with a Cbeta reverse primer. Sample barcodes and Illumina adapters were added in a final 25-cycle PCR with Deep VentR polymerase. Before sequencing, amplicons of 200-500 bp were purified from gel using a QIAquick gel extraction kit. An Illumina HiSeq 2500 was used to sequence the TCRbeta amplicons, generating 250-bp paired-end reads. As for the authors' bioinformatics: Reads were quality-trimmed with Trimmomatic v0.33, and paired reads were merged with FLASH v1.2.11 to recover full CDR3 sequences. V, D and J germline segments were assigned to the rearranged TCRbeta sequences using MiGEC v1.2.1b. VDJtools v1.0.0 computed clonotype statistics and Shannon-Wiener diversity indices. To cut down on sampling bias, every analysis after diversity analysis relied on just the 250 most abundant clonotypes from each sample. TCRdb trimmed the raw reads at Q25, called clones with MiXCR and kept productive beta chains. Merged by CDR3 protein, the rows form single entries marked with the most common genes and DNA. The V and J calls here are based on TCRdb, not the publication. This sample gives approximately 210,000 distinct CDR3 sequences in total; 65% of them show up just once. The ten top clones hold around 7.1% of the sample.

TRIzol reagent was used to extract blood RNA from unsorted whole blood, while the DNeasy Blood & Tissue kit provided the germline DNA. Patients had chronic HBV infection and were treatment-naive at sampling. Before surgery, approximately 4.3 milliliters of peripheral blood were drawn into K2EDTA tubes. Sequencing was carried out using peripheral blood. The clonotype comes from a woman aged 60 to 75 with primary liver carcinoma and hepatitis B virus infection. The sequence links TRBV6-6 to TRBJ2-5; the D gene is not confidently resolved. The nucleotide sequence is TGTGCCAGCAGTTACGAGGATCGGGAGACCCAGTACTTC. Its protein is CASSYEDRETQYF.